This entry is about one T cell receptor beta chain. The target antigen is unknown. Trimming took off 4 bases at V and 5 bases at J, with 8 bases between the two ends. The CDR3 is made up of 12 amino acids. Germline V lookup: CDR1 SGHDN, CDR2 FVKESK. The record originates from a study of T cell responses to AZD1222 COVID-19 vaccine. Pooled in the analysis were second doses at about 4 or about 12 weeks. Profiled with immunoSEQ multiplex PCR; TCRdb holds only in-frame clones, not every one. The sample consists of 100,000 or so clones, around 89% of them appearing once. Study conclusions and caveats: A reported finding is that nearly half of spike-specific TCRs target unmutated variant regions. Only after the peak T cell response were repertoires sampled. Donors were chiefly white British, with a greater number of females, and clonal diversity was perhaps underestimated.

The receptor was isolated from an adult who received the AZD1222 COVID-19 vaccine. V and J are TRBV14 and TRBJ1-1, with no clear D. The sequenced sample was peripheral blood, obtained 28 days after the second AZD1222 dose. CDR3 loop: CASSRLATEAFF. DNA for the CDR3: TGTGCCAGCAGCCGTTTAGCAACTGAAGCTTTCTTT.